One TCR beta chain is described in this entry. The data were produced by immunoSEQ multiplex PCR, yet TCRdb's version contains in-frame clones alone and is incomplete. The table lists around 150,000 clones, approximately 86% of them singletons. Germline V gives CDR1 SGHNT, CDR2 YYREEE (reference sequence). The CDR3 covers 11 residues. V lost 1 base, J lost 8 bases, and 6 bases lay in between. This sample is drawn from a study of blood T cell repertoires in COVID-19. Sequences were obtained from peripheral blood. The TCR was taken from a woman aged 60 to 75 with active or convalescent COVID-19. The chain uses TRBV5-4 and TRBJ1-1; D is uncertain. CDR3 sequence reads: CASSLREEAFF. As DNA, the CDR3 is TGTGCCAGCAGCTTGCGAGAAGAAGCTTTCTTT. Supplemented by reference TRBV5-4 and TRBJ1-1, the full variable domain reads ETGVTQSPTHLIKTRGQQVTLRCSSQSGHNTVSWYQQALGQGPQFIFQYYREEENGRGNFPPRFSGLQFPNYSSELNVNALELDDSALYLCASSLREEAFFGQGTRLTVV.